The TCR beta chain described here comes from a study of blood T cell repertoires in COVID-19. The V end lost 5 bases, the J end lost 5 bases, and 9 bases lay between the germline ends. This CDR3 has 13 residues. Germline CDR1 and CDR2: LGHNA and YSLEER. TCRdb's copy holds only in-frame clones and misses some; the assay was immunoSEQ multiplex PCR. The sample includes under 100,000 clones, around four fifths of them seen just once. The sequenced sample was peripheral blood. The rearrangement uses TRBV4-3 and TRBJ1-4; D unclear. The origin of this receptor is a woman aged 70 to 79 with active or convalescent COVID-19. CDR3 residues: CASSVSQNEKLFF. CDR3 in DNA: TGCGCCAGCAGCGTATCCCAGAATGAAAAACTGTTTTTT.